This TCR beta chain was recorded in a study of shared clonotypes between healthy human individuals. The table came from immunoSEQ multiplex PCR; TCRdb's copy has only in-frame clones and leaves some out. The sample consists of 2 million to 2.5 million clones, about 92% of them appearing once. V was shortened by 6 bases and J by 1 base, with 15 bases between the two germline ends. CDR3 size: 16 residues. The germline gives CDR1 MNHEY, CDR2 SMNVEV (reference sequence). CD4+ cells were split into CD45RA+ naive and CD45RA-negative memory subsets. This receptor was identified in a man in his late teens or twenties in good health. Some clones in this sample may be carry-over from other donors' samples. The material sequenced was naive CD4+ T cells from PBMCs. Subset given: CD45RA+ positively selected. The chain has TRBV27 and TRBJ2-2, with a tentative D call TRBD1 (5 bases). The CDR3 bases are TGTGCCAGCAGCTCATGGTCAGGGCTGAACACCGGGGAGCTGTTTTTT. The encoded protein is CASSSWSGLNTGELFF.